This T cell receptor (beta chain) was captured in a study of shared clonotypes between healthy human individuals. This clone was counted only a few times. The antigen is not known. Within the sample, other DNA sequences also encode this same CDR3. DNA at about 210 ng, around 30,000 T cell genomes, went into sorted-subset replicate PCRs. Generated by immunoSEQ multiplex PCR, the TCRdb table keeps only in-frame clones and is missing some. The sample lists a few million clones, approximately 95% occurring once. Study-level results: Naive subsets typically showed greater estimated richness than memory subsets. Even with large depth, rarefaction showed that sorted-subset sequencing was incomplete.

Sequencing was done on a sample of naive CD4+ T cells sorted from blood. The subset was: CD45RA+ positively selected. This sequence was found in a man aged 18 to 29 in good health.

The CDR3 DNA follows: TGTGCCAGCAGCCCCGGGGGGAACACTGAAGCTTTCTTT. It codes for CASSPGGNTEAFF. J is TRBJ1-1 and V is TRBV6-6, with D possibly being TRBD1 (5 bases). The CDR3 runs to 13 residues. The V end was cut by 6 bases, the J end by 1 base, with 9 bases between. CDR1 is MNHNY and CDR2 is SVGAGI in the germline V gene (reference sequence).